Presented here are 25 T cell receptor beta chains from one specimen sequenced in a study of cytomegalovirus exposure and HLA in healthy donors. Produced via immunoSEQ multiplex PCR; TCRdb's table is partial and in-frame only. The data show under 250,000 clones, 83% seen once. Sequences were obtained from PBMCs. These TCRs come from a woman aged 18-29 years in good health and CMV-seronegative.

This sequence joins TRBV27 and TRBJ1-6; D remains ambiguous. The V and J ends lost 1 base and 8 bases respectively, with 6 bases between them. The CDR3 is 13 residues long. The germline gives CDR1 MNHEY, CDR2 SMNVEV (reference sequence). CDR3 coding DNA: TGTGCCAGCAGTTTATTTTTCCATTCACCCCTCCACTTT. Translation: CASSLFFHSPLHF.

The chain joins TRBV6-5 to TRBJ2-7; D gene uncertain. Germline V lookup: CDR1 MNHEY, CDR2 SVGAGI. With 5 bases removed from V and 2 bases from J, the gap between germline ends came to 13 bases. The CDR3 consists of 14 residues. The DNA for the CDR3 is TGTGCCAGCAGTGCCGGACGTAGTACCTACGAGCAGTACTTC. Translated, it gives CASSAGRSTYEQYF.

This rearrangement joins TRBV7-2 to TRBJ2-7; 12 bases align to TRBD2. Germline V lookup: CDR1 SGHTA, CDR2 FQGNSA. The CDR3 loop spans 14 amino acids. Trimming cost V 4 bases and J 7 bases; bases outside gene matches: 5. DNA for the CDR3: TGTGCCAGCAGCTCCCTAGCGGGGGGGAAAGAGCAGTACTTC. Residues: CASSSLAGGKEQYF.

The V and J genes are TRBV4-1 and TRBJ1-2; D is undetermined. V was pared by 1 base and J by 0 bases, with 9 bases between. This CDR3 has 15 amino acids. Germline V gene data show CDR1 as MGHRA and CDR2 as YSYEKL. Written as DNA, the CDR3 is TGCGCCAGCAGCCAAGGTCCGGAAACTAACTATGGCTACACCTTC. Its protein is CASSQGPETNYGYTF.

V gene TRBV6-6 combines with J gene TRBJ1-2, with 10 nucleotides matching TRBD1. The germline V gene encodes CDR1 MNHNY and CDR2 SVGAGI (reference sequence). V lost 8 bases to trimming and J lost 5 bases; unmatched junction nucleotides: 8. This CDR3 has 14 residues. CDR3 sequence reads: CASLWGTGDYGYTF. CDR3 nucleotide sequence: TGTGCCAGCCTGTGGGGGACAGGGGATTATGGCTACACCTTC.

This clone was seen a few times. V and J are TRBV2 and TRBJ2-5; either TRBD1 or TRBD2 may supply D (5 bases each). CDR1 is SNHLY, CDR2 FYNNEI, per germline. The V gene lost 11 bases and the J gene lost 5 bases, with 15 bases spanning the gap. The CDR3 runs to 12 residues. CDR3 protein: CAHGTLGETQYF. CDR3 nucleotide sequence: TGTGCCCACGGGACCCTCGGCGAGACCCAGTACTTC.

This CDR3 reads CAISALQETQYF. CDR3 nucleotide sequence: TGTGCCATCAGTGCTCTGCAAGAGACCCAGTACTTC. V is TRBV10-3 and J is TRBJ2-5; D ambiguous. The CDR3 is 12 residues long. The germline CDR1 and CDR2 sequences are ENHRY and SYGVKD. With 4 bases removed from V and 2 bases from J, the gap between germline ends came to 5 bases.

The chain carries TRBV27 and TRBJ2-7; TRBD2 agrees at 7 bases. The CDR3 sequence is 14 residues long. CDR1 is MNHEY and CDR2 is SMNVEV in the germline V gene (reference sequence). Losses at the gene ends were 6 bases for V and 2 bases for J; bases not matched to a gene: 7. The CDR3 DNA sequence: TGTGCCAGCAGCCCCCCGGGACTACCCTACGAGCAGTACTTC. Encoded protein: CASSPPGLPYEQYF.

This chain joins TRBV5-6 and TRBJ1-4; D remains unclear. Trimming removed 2 bases at V and 3 bases at J, with 8 bases between. The CDR3 is 14 amino acids. From germline, CDR1 is SGHDT and CDR2 YYEEEE. The CDR3 reads CASSFMEANEKLFF. CDR3 nucleotide sequence: TGTGCCAGCAGCTTTATGGAGGCTAATGAAAAACTGTTTTTT.

Concerning this clone itself: This sample includes further DNA sequences coding for the same CDR3. The V call is TRBV5-1, the J call TRBJ1-5; D ambiguous. The CDR3 is 13 amino acids. With 1 base removed from V and 4 bases from J, the gap between germline ends came to 6 bases. Germline-derived CDR1 and CDR2 are SGHRS and YFSETQ. Here the CDR3 DNA reads TGCGCCAGCAGCTTGTCCCCGAATCAGCCCCAGCATTTT. As protein: CASSLSPNQPQHF.

The chain links TRBV29-1 to TRBJ1-1; 9 nucleotides match TRBD1. Germline assignment: CDR1 SQVTM and CDR2 ANQGSEA. This CDR3 has 13 residues. The J segment lost 6 bases and the V segment lost 5 bases, leaving 7 bases of the junction unmatched. The CDR3 region has the DNA TGCAGCGTTCGTAGGACAGGGGACCCTGAAGCTTTCTTT. Translation gives CSVRRTGDPEAFF.

The chain joins TRBV2 to TRBJ2-6; no clear D gene. The germline V gene has CDR1 SNHLY and CDR2 FYNNEI. V was cut by 3 bases and J by 0 bases, with 15 bases left in between. There are 18 residues in the CDR3. For the CDR3, the DNA is TGTGCCAGCAGTGATAAGGTCGGTTGGATCTCTGGGGCCAACGTCCTGACTTTC. Encoded protein: CASSDKVGWISGANVLTF. Drawing the rest from reference TRBV2 and TRBJ2-6, the complete variable domain is EPEVTQTPSHQVTQMGQEVILRCVPISNHLYFYWYRQILGQKVEFLVSFYNNEISEKSEIFDDQFSVERPDGSNFTLKIRSTKLEDSAMYFCASSDKVGWISGANVLTFGAGSRLTVL.

The chain joins TRBV30 to TRBJ2-3; the match to TRBD1 covers 7 bases. V gave up 3 bases and J gave up 1 base; unmatched junction bases: 7. CDR3 length: 15 residues. Per germline, CDR1 GTSNPN and CDR2 SVGIG (reference sequence). The DNA of the CDR3 is TGTGCCTGGAGACAAGGGGGCCTCGGCACAGATACGCAGTATTTT. It is translated as CAWRQGGLGTDTQYF.

This chain uses TRBV5-1 with TRBJ1-1; a possible D gene is TRBD1 (5 bases). This CDR3 comprises 14 residues. The germline V gene encodes CDR1 SGHRS and CDR2 YFSETQ. The V gene lost 0 bases and the J gene lost 5 bases, with 11 bases spanning the gap. The CDR3 DNA reads TGCGCCAGCAGCTTGGCCGGGGCAGTGACTGAAGCTTTCTTT. Protein: CASSLAGAVTEAFF.

In its sample, this clone was seen a few times. The CDR3 protein is CASSLGESYTF. For the CDR3, the DNA is TGTGCCAGCAGTTTAGGGGAATCCTACACCTTC. This chain joins TRBV28 and TRBJ1-2; D ambiguous. The CDR3 has 11 residues. Germline V gene sequence: CDR1 MDHEN, CDR2 SYDVKM. The germline V and J ends were trimmed by 2 bases and 10 bases, with 8 bases remaining between them.

The V call is TRBV9, the J call TRBJ1-5; D is unclear. The germline CDR1 and CDR2 sequences are SGDLS and YYNGEE. Trimming removed 4 bases from V and 0 bases from J, with 5 bases in between. The CDR3 spans 13 residues. This CDR3 is CASSKSSNQPQHF. DNA of the CDR3: TGTGCCAGCAGCAAGAGTAGCAATCAGCCCCAGCATTTT.

The chain recombines TRBV7-6 with TRBJ1-1; 8 positions match TRBD1. V shed 2 bases, J shed 4 bases, and the junction held 6 bases outside the gene matches. There are 15 residues in the CDR3. Germline values: CDR1 SGHVS, CDR2 FNYEAQ. The DNA of the CDR3 is TGTGCCAGCAGCTTAAGGGACAGGTTGGGCACTGAAGCTTTCTTT. Translation: CASSLRDRLGTEAFF. The whole variable domain, remainder taken from reference TRBV7-6 and TRBJ1-1, is GAGVSQSPRYKVTKRGQDVALRCDPISGHVSLYWYRQALGQGPEFLTYFNYEAQQDKSGLPNDRFSAERPEGSISTLTIQRTEQRDSAMYRCASSLRDRLGTEAFFGQGTRLTVV.

This clone was found once. The chain combines TRBV11-2 with TRBJ1-2; D remains ambiguous. This CDR3 has 13 amino acids. V lost 2 bases and J 1 base, leaving 5 bases between the germline ends. Per germline, CDR1 SGHAT and CDR2 FQNNGV. The CDR3 region has the DNA TGTGCCAGCAGCTTAAACCGTAACTATGGCTACACCTTC. Its protein is CASSLNRNYGYTF. The variable domain in full, with the rest retrieved from reference TRBV11-2 and TRBJ1-2, is EAGVAQSPRYKIIEKRQSVAFWCNPISGHATLYWYQQILGQGPKLLIQFQNNGVVDDSQLPKDRFSAERLKGVDSTLKIQPAKLEDSAVYLCASSLNRNYGYTFGSGTRLTVV.

The CDR3 protein is CASSFRLGGRSEKLFF. CDR3 bases: TGTGCCAGCAGCTTCCGTTTAGGGGGCAGGAGTGAAAAACTGTTTTTT. This rearrangement joins TRBV7-8 to TRBJ1-4; 7 nucleotides line up with TRBD1. The trim removed 3 bases at V and 7 bases at J, leaving 11 bases unmatched. The CDR3 totals 16 residues. Germline assignment: CDR1 SGHVS and CDR2 FQNEAQ.

This rearrangement joins TRBV6-1 to TRBJ2-7; possibly TRBD2 for D (5 bases). V was shortened by 6 bases and J by 2 bases, with 11 bases between the two germline ends. Germline CDR1 reads MNHNS; CDR2 reads SASEGT. This CDR3 has 13 amino acids. CDR3 sequence (DNA): TGTGCCAGCAGGACTCGCGGGCCCTACGAGCAGTACTTC. This sequence encodes CASRTRGPYEQYF.

The chain carries TRBV7-8 and TRBJ1-3, with D unresolved. This CDR3 region has 16 residues. Trimming removed 5 bases at V and 0 bases at J, with 14 bases between. From germline, CDR1 is SGHVS and CDR2 FQNEAQ. Here the CDR3 reads CASSLGLQISGNTIYF. Written as DNA, the CDR3 is TGTGCCAGCAGCCTAGGGCTGCAAATCTCTGGAAACACCATATATTTT.

The chain combines TRBV13 with TRBJ2-5; possible D gene TRBD2, 6 bases. Per the germline V gene, CDR1 is PRHDT and CDR2 is FYEKMQ (reference sequence). This CDR3 is built from 15 residues. Trimming cost V 4 bases and J 2 bases, with 14 bases left between them. CDR3 protein: CASSYRTTGQETQYF. The CDR3 DNA reads TGTGCCAGCAGCTACAGGACTACGGGGCAAGAGACCCAGTACTTC.

This chain joins TRBV9 and TRBJ2-7, with 7 bases aligning to TRBD1. Germline CDR1 SGDLS, CDR2 YYNGEE. V gave up 0 bases and J gave up 2 bases; unmatched junction bases: 5. The CDR3 length is 15 residues. CDR3 in amino acids: CASSVGDSLTYEQYF. The CDR3 DNA is TGTGCCAGCAGCGTAGGGGACAGTTTAACCTACGAGCAGTACTTC.

The chain employs TRBV4-2 and TRBJ2-7; D uncertain. The germline gives CDR1 LGHNA, CDR2 YNFKEQ. V was pared by 7 bases and J by 0 bases, with 13 bases between. This CDR3 is 14 amino acids long. Here the CDR3 DNA reads TGTGCCAGCAACCCTTCGCAGGCCTCCTACGAGCAGTACTTC. Protein sequence: CASNPSQASYEQYF.

The chain recombines TRBV27 with TRBJ2-7; 7 nucleotides line up with TRBD1. This CDR3 region has 16 residues. Unmatched junction bases numbered 15, after V lost 5 bases and J lost 5 bases. Germline values: CDR1 MNHEY, CDR2 SMNVEV (reference sequence). CDR3 bases: TGTGCCAGCAGTCAATATCTGAGGGGGCGACAGGACGAGCAGTACTTC. Its translation is CASSQYLRGRQDEQYF.